The sample holds a few counts of the clone carrying this T cell receptor beta chain. Its antigen remains unidentified. This entry comes from a study of T cell responses to AZD1222 COVID-19 vaccine. Whole-study results and caveats: Among vaccine-associated CD4 TCRs, coverage spanned spike, with dominance at 160-218 and 743-854. Unmutated variant regions reportedly attract nearly half of all spike-specific TCRs. Repertoire sampling happened only post peak T cell response.

Germline V gives CDR1 LNHDA, CDR2 SQIVND (reference sequence). V dropped 3 bases and J dropped 4; count of bases not matched to a gene: 6. The CDR3 has 15 amino acids. Here immunoSEQ multiplex PCR was the method, and the copy in TCRdb shows in-frame clones only, minus some. Among roughly 50,000 clones listed, about 80% were seen once. This receptor was identified in an adult in good health. V gene TRBV19 combines with J gene TRBJ2-3; 8 bases are shared with TRBD1. Sequencing was performed on peripheral blood, taken on day 0 of AZD1222 vaccination. This CDR3 reads CASSMTGVRADTQYF. CDR3 nucleotide sequence: TGTGCCAGTAGTATGACAGGGGTTAGGGCAGATACGCAGTATTTT. Drawing the rest from reference TRBV19 and TRBJ2-3, the complete variable domain is DGGITQSPKYLFRKEGQNVTLSCEQNLNHDAMYWYRQDPGQGLRLIYYSQIVNDFQKGDIAEGYSVSREKKESFPLTVTSAQKNPTAFYLCASSMTGVRADTQYFGPGTRLTVL.